Listed below are T cell receptor beta chains from one sample, sequenced in a study of cytomegalovirus exposure and HLA in healthy donors. Clones were read by immunoSEQ multiplex PCR, and TCRdb kept only the in-frame ones, dropping some. This sample has fewer than 90,000 clones, with approximately 79% found just once. Source material: PBMCs. The receptors shown here come from a female donor in good health and CMV-seronegative. The CDR3 runs from the conserved cysteine through the conserved F or W. A D gene is named only where the DNA matches it firmly. Rows may omit the clone size; those that give it use once, few, many or a size class.

TRBD2,-,TRBJ2-7,TRBV5-4,TGTGCCAGCAGCTCGGGACTAGCCCCCGAGCAGTACTTC,CASSSGLAPEQYF
TRBD2,few,TRBJ2-5,TRBV27,TGTGCCAGCAGGGGACTAGAAGAGACCCAGTACTTC,CASRGLEETQYF
TRBD2,-,TRBJ2-3,TRBV6-4,TGTGCCGGAAATTCGGCTCCGGGACTAGGCCCCACAGATACGCAGTATTTT,CAGNSAPGLGPTDTQYF
-,-,TRBJ1-6,TRBV6-1,TGTGCCAGCGGGGGCAGGACCTATAATTCACCCCTCCACTTT,CASGGRTYNSPLHF
-,-,TRBJ2-7,TRBV7-9,TGTGCCAGCAGTGGAACAGGGTCCGAGCAGTACTTC,CASSGTGSEQYF
TRBD2,-,TRBJ2-7,TRBV28,TGTGCCAGCTATGACAGCGGGAGTAGGTACGAGCAGTACTTC,CASYDSGSRYEQYF
-,-,TRBJ2-5,TRBV7-2,TGTGCCAGCAGCCCCCGGGTCTCGGAGACCCAGTACTTC,CASSPRVSETQYF
-,-,TRBJ1-1,TRBV6-1,TGTGCCAGCAACCCAGCTGTACGGGGAACTGAAGCTTTCTTT,CASNPAVRGTEAFF
-,-,TRBJ2-7,TRBV11-2,TGTGCCAGCAGCTTAGGTGGTAGCCGGGAAGTGGGGGAGCAGTACTTC,CASSLGGSREVGEQYF
TRBD2,-,TRBJ2-3,TRBV5-4,TGTGCCAGCAGCTTGGGACTAGCGGGAGAGATAGATACGCAGTATTTT,CASSLGLAGEIDTQYF
TRBD1,-,TRBJ1-2,TRBV27,TGTGCCAGCAGCCGACAGGGGGGGGATGGCTACACCTTC,CASSRQGGDGYTF
TRBD2,-,TRBJ2-3,TRBV4-1,TGCGCCAGCAGCCTAGGACTAGCGGGGGGGCTCCCCCGTCTCCGCACAGATACGCAGTATTTT,CASSLGLAGGLPRLRTDTQYF
TRBD2,-,TRBJ2-1,TRBV7-7,TGTGCTAGCAGCTTAACTAGCGGGAACAATGAGCAGTTCTTC,CASSLTSGNNEQFF
TRBD2,-,TRBJ2-1,TRBV11-2,TGTGCCAGCAGCTCCTTAGCGGGGGGGACAAGCTCCTACAATGAGCAGTTCTTC,CASSSLAGGTSSYNEQFF
TRBD1,few,TRBJ2-1,TRBV9,TGTGCCAGCAGCCTAGGGACAGGGGGAGGCAATGAGCAGTTCTTC,CASSLGTGGGNEQFF
-,-,TRBJ2-6,TRBV27,TGTGCCAGCAGTTTATGGTCAGGGGACCGAAGCTCTGGGGCCAACGTCCTGACTTTC,CASSLWSGDRSSGANVLTF
-,-,TRBJ1-4,TRBV7-2,TGTGCCAGCAGCTTAGGGGGGGGGACTAAGTTTGAAAAACTGTTTTTT,CASSLGGGTKFEKLFF
TRBD1,-,TRBJ2-7,TRBV5-1,TGCGCCAGCAGCTTGAGACCAGGGACAGGGGGGAACGAGCAGTACTTC,CASSLRPGTGGNEQYF
-,once,TRBJ1-2,TRBV28,TGTGCCAGCAGTCCTCAGGGATATGGCTACACCTTC,CASSPQGYGYTF
-,-,TRBJ2-2,TRBV5-4,TGTGCCAGCAGCAAAACAACAGCCGCGAACACCGGGGAGCTGTTTTTT,CASSKTTAANTGELFF
TRBD1,-,TRBJ1-2,TRBV6-5,TGTGCCAGCAGTCCGTGGGACAGGGCCGAGTACGGCTACACCTTC,CASSPWDRAEYGYTF
-,-,TRBJ1-5,TRBV29-1,TGCAGCGTTGCTGGAGGCTGCAATCAGCCCCAGCATTTT,CSVAGGCNQPQHF
TRBD2,-,TRBJ2-7,TRBV5-4,TGTGCCAGCAGCTCAGCGGGAGGGCGGGACGAGCAGTACTTC,CASSSAGGRDEQYF
TRBD1,-,TRBJ1-2,TRBV7-2,TGTGCCAGCAGCACCGCGGGACAGGGGGCTTATGGCTACACCTTC,CASSTAGQGAYGYTF